The sample holds one count of the clone carrying this TCR beta chain. These data originate in a study of OX40 agonist ivuxolimab in advanced cancers. Libraries were prepared by immunoSEQ multiplex PCR; TCRdb keeps only in-frame clonotypes and omits some of them. Seen here are some 70,000 clones, roughly 87% observed once, and the top ten hold approximately 2.6%. CDR1 and CDR2 from the germline V gene are MGHRA and YSYEKL. The CDR3 has 14 residues. V was clipped by 1 base and J by 5 bases, with 11 bases between them. The specimen comprised CD4+ or CD8+ T cells sorted from blood, sampled in a trial of the OX40 agonist ivuxolimab. This sequence was found in an adult with an advanced solid tumor such as melanoma, head and neck, liver or kidney cancer. The V gene is TRBV4-1, the J gene TRBJ2-5; D possibly uses TRBD1 or TRBD2 (5 bases each). The DNA for the CDR3 is TGCGCCAGCAGCCAAGCGCAGGGAGAGGAGACCCAGTACTTC. Amino acid sequence: CASSQAQGEETQYF.